The 10 T cell receptor beta chains reported below all come from one sample, sequenced in a study of T cells in Graves' hyperthyroidism and ophthalmopathy. Amplified TCR beta CDR3 regions derived from RNA transcripts. The HTBI primer set served for first-round RT-PCR of the TCR CDR3. TCRdb reanalysed the multiplex PCR reads using MiXCR and keeps one entry per CDR3 protein. This table has roughly 500,000 distinct CDR3 sequences, 22% appearing once. Sequenced sample: blood. All receptors come from a woman in her 70s with Graves' ophthalmopathy.

This clonotype was recorded many times. V and J are TRBV11-2 and TRBJ2-1; no clear D gene. Trimming stripped 1 base from V and 2 bases from J, with 9 bases between. CDR1 is SGHAT, CDR2 FQNNGV, per germline. CDR3 size: 15 residues. The DNA for the CDR3 is TGTGCCAGCAGCTTAGGATCCGGTACCTACAATGAGCAGTTCTTC. It encodes CASSLGSGTYNEQFF. Filled out from reference TRBV11-2 and TRBJ2-1, the complete variable domain reads EAGVAQSPRYKIIEKRQSVAFWCNPISGHATLYWYQQILGQGPKLLIQFQNNGVVDDSQLPKDRFSAERLKGVDSTLKIQPAKLEDSAVYLCASSLGSGTYNEQFFGPGTRLTVL.

With respect to this clonotype: The junction shows a germline mismatch at one end, possibly a read error. The CDR3 here is CANSLTGTGVGEQYF. CDR3 sequence (DNA): TGTGCCAACAGCTTAACCGGGACAGGGGTTGGCGAGCAGTACTTC. The chain links TRBV11-2 to TRBJ2-7; 10 nucleotides align to TRBD1. The CDR3 totals 15 residues. The germline V gene encodes CDR1 SGHAT and CDR2 FQNNGV. The entire variable domain, with the rest obtained from reference TRBV11-2 and TRBJ2-7, is as follows: EAGVAQSPRYKIIEKRQSVAFWCNPISGHATLYWYQQILGQGPKLLIQFQNNGVVDDSQLPKDRFSAERLKGVDSTLKIQPAKLEDSAVYLCANSLTGTGVGEQYFGPGTRLTVT.

This clonotype was counted only a few times. The chain joins TRBV3-1 to TRBJ2-1, with 9 positions matching TRBD2. The V and J ends lost 0 bases and 7 bases, in that order; junction bases with no gene match: 10. This CDR3 is 17 amino acids long. From germline, CDR1 is LGHDT and CDR2 YNNKEL (reference sequence). Here the CDR3 reads CASSQDPVVAGDNEQFF. CDR3 DNA sequence: TGTGCCAGCAGCCAAGATCCGGTGGTAGCGGGAGATAATGAGCAGTTCTTC.

This clonotype appeared a few times. CDR3 sequence reads: CASSLSGLAGYNEQFF. The CDR3 coding sequence is TGCGCCAGCAGCTTGTCGGGACTAGCGGGATACAATGAGCAGTTCTTC. J is TRBJ2-1 and V is TRBV5-1, with 13 bases that match TRBD2. CDR1 is SGHRS, CDR2 YFSETQ, per germline. CDR3 length: 16 amino acids. J gave up 4 bases and V 1 base, and 2 bases lay outside the gene matches.

This rearrangement joins TRBV7-2 to TRBJ1-2, with D tentatively TRBD1 (6 bases). V was cut by 10 bases and J by 4 bases, with 16 bases left in between. CDR1 and CDR2 from the germline V gene are SGHTA and FQGNSA. CDR3 length: 13 residues. The CDR3 loop is CATRAGGAYGYTF. In nucleotides, the CDR3 is TGTGCCACCCGGGCGGGGGGCGCCTATGGCTACACCTTC.

This clonotype was found many times. The chain is built from TRBV12-3 or TRBV12-4 and TRBJ1-1; maybe TRBD1 (6 bases). This CDR3 has 14 residues. V was clipped by 5 bases and J by 1 base, with 11 bases between them. CDR3 DNA sequence: TGTGCCAGCAGTATACTACAGGGGAACACTGAAGCTTTCTTT. Its translation: CASSILQGNTEAFF.

V is TRBV20-1 and J is TRBJ2-5, with D possibly being TRBD2 (5 bases). V was cut by 0 bases and J by 7 bases, with 9 bases left in between. Germline-derived CDR1 and CDR2 are DFQATT and SNEGSKA (reference sequence). The CDR3 length is 12 residues. CDR3: CSARDVAGTQYF. The CDR3 bases are TGCAGTGCTAGAGACGTTGCGGGGACCCAGTACTTC.

This chain connects TRBV30 to TRBJ1-1, with no clear D. V lost 4 bases, J lost 0 bases, and 15 bases lay in between. This CDR3 is 15 amino acids long. Germline V gene data show CDR1 as GTSNPN and CDR2 as SVGIG (reference sequence). The CDR3 DNA sequence: TGTGCCTGGAAAAAGGCGATAACCATGAACACTGAAGCTTTCTTT. Its protein is CAWKKAITMNTEAFF.

J is TRBJ2-3 and V is TRBV24-1, with a tentative D call TRBD2 (6 bases). The CDR3 consists of 14 residues. CDR1 and CDR2 from the germline V gene are KGHDR and SFDVKD. V dropped 9 bases and J dropped 4 bases, with 16 bases sitting between them. CDR3 residues: CATPQTRASDTQYF. The CDR3 DNA is TGTGCCACCCCGCAGACTAGAGCCTCAGATACGCAGTATTTT.

Points on this clonotype: One end of the junction varies from germline; a read error may be responsible. The V gene is TRBV6-1, the J gene TRBJ2-5; 7 positions match TRBD1. This CDR3 is built from 15 residues. CDR1 and CDR2 (germline): MNHNS, SASEGT. The CDR3 nucleotides are TGTACCAGCAGTCCGGTAACAGGGGCCGGAGAGACCCAGTACTTC. Encoded protein: CTSSPVTGAGETQYF.